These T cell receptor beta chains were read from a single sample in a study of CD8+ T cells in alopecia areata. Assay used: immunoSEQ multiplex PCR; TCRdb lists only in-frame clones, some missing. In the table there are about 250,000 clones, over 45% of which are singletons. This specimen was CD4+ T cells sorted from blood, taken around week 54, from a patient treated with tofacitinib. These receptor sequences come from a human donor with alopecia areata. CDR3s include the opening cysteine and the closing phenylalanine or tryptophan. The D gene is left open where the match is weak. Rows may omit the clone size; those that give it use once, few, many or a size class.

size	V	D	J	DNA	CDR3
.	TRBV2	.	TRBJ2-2	TGTGCCAGCCAATACCTTTATGGGGAGCTGTTTTTT	CASQYLYGELFF
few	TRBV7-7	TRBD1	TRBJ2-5	TGTGCTAGCAGCTTAGGACAGGGAGGAACCCAGTACTTC	CASSLGQGGTQYF
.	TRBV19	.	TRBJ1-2	TGTGCCAGTAGGGCAGCGCCCTGGGATGGCTACACCTTC	CASRAAPWDGYTF
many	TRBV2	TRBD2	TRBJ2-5	TGTGCCAGCAGGGTACTAGCGATCCAAGAGACCCAGTACTTC	CASRVLAIQETQYF
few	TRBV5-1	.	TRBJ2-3	TGCGCCAGCAGTTTAAGAGGGACGGGTAGGAGCAGCACAGATACGCAGTATTTT	CASSLRGTGRSSTDTQYF
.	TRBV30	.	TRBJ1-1	TGTGCCTGGAGGAGAGACAGCGGGAGGTACACTGAAGCTTTCTTT	CAWRRDSGRYTEAFF
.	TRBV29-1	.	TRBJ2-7	TGCAGCGGGTTTAGGGGCTACGAGCAGTACTTC	CSGFRGYEQYF
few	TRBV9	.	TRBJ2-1	TGTGCCAGCAGCCCCAGAAGCTCCTACAATGAGCAGTTCTTC	CASSPRSSYNEQFF
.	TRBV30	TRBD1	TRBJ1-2	TGTGCCTTTGCAGGGGGACAACCCTATGGCTACACCTTC	CAFAGGQPYGYTF
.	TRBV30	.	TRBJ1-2	TGTGCCTGGAGTGCCGCGTATCTACTTACAGAGCATGGCTACACCTTC	CAWSAAYLLTEHGYTF
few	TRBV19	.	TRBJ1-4	TGTGCCAGTAGCCCCTTGAGGAGTGGGGCCGGGGAAAAACTGTTTTTT	CASSPLRSGAGEKLFF
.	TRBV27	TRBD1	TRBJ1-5	TGTGCCAGCAGTTTCGACAGGGAACAGCCCCAGCATTTT	CASSFDREQPQHF
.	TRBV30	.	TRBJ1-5	TGTGCCTGGAGTGACGATAATCAGCCCCAGCATTTT	CAWSDDNQPQHF
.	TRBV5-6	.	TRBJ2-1	TGTGCCAGCAGCTTGGGCGCTCTCGCCCCCGAGCAGTTCTTC	CASSLGALAPEQFF
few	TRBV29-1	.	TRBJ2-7	TGCAGCGTTAAGAGCTCCTACGAGCAGTACTTC	CSVKSSYEQYF
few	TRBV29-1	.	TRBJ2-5	TGCAGCGTTGAAGGGACTTACCAAGAGACCCAGTACTTC	CSVEGTYQETQYF
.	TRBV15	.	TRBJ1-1	TGTGCCACCAGCAGAGGTGGACCCTCGAGGACTGAAGCTTTCTTT	CATSRGGPSRTEAFF
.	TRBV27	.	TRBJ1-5	TGTGCCAGCAGTCCGGTGTACAATCAGCCCCAGCATTTT	CASSPVYNQPQHF
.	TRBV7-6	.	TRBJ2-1	TGTGCCAGCAGCTTAGGGACTACCCTTATGAATGAGCAGTTCTTC	CASSLGTTLMNEQFF
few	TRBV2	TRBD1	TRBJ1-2	TGTGCCGGTCGGGACAGGGGGCCTGGCTACACCTTC	CAGRDRGPGYTF
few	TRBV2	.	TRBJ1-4	TGTGCCAGCAACGATGCGGGGGCAACTAATGAAAAACTGTTTTTT	CASNDAGATNEKLFF
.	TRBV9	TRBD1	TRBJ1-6	TGTGCCAGCAGCGTAGAGGACAGGAATTCACCCCTCCACTTT	CASSVEDRNSPLHF
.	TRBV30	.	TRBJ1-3	TGTGCCTGGAGTCAAAAAACGGGCCTCATCTCTGGAAACACCATATATTTT	CAWSQKTGLISGNTIYF
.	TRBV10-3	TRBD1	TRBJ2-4	TGTGCCATAGGGACAGGGAAAAACATTCAGTACTTC	CAIGTGKNIQYF
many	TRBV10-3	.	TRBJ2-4	TGTGCCATCAGTGAGTCTCCCGGGACCCACCTTGGGGCCAAAAACATTCAGTACTTC	CAISESPGTHLGAKNIQYF
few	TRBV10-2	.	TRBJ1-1	TGCGCCAGCAGTGAGGGACAGAACACTGAAGCTTTCTTT	CASSEGQNTEAFF
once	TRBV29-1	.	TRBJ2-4	TGCAGCGTGTGGTCGGGACTTGGCATTCAGTACTTC	CSVWSGLGIQYF
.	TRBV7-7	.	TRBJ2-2	TGTGCTAGCAGCCCACAGCCCACCGGGGAGCTGTTTTTT	CASSPQPTGELFF
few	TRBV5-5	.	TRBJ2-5	TGTGCCAGCAGCTCCGTGGGGGGAGAAGAGACCCAGTACTTC	CASSSVGGEETQYF
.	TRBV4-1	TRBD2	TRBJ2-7	TGCGCCAGCAGCCATCCCGGGACTAGTCGCTACGAGCAGTACTTC	CASSHPGTSRYEQYF
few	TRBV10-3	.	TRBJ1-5	TGTGCCATCAGCGTAGAACGAGGCAATCAGCCCCAGCATTTT	CAISVERGNQPQHF
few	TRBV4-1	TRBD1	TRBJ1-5	TGCGCCAGCAGCCAAGATCCCGACAGGGGCAATCAGCCCCAGCATTTT	CASSQDPDRGNQPQHF
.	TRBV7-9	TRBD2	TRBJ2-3	TGTGCCAGCAGCTTAGTAGGTAGCGGGGGGGCCCATACGCAGTATTTT	CASSLVGSGGAHTQYF
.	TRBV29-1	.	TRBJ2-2	TGCAGCGTTGACAGGGATAACACCGGGGAGCTGTTTTTT	CSVDRDNTGELFF
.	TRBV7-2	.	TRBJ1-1	TGTGCCAGCAGCTTAGTTGTGGGGGGCGAAGCTTTCTTT	CASSLVVGGEAFF
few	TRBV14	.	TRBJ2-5	TGTGCCAGCAGCCAGAGACACATAGAGACCCAGTACTTC	CASSQRHIETQYF
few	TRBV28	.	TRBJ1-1	TGTGCCAGCAGCCGATCCGAGAACACTGAAGCTTTCTTT	CASSRSENTEAFF
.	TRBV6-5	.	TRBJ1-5	TGTGCCAGCAGCCTCGAACAAGGTCAGCCCCAGCATTTT	CASSLEQGQPQHF
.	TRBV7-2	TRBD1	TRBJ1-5	TGTGCCAGCAGCCCCCGGACAGGACATCAGCCCCAGCATTTT	CASSPRTGHQPQHF
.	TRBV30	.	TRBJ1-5	TGTGCCTGGAGCGTGGACAGCCTTCAGCCCCAGCATTTT	CAWSVDSLQPQHF
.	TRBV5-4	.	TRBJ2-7	TGTGCCAGCAGCTTTATGGCGGCCTCCTACGAGCAGTACTTC	CASSFMAASYEQYF
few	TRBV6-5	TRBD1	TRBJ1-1	TGTGCCAGCAGCCCCGCAGGGGGTGGTGAAGCTTTCTTT	CASSPAGGGEAFF
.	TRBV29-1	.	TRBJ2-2	TGCAGCGTTGGTCAATTTCACACCGGGGAGCTGTTTTTT	CSVGQFHTGELFF
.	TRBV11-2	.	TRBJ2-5	TGTGCCAGCAGGGCTAGCATTGTACAAGAGACCCAGTACTTC	CASRASIVQETQYF
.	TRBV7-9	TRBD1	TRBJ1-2	TGTGCCAGCAGCCCGACAGGGAACTATGGCTACACCTTC	CASSPTGNYGYTF
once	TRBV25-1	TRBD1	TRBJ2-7	TGTGCCAGCACTTTAGGGACAGGGGGTCCCTACGAGCAGTACTTC	CASTLGTGGPYEQYF
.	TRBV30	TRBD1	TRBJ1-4	TGTGCCTGGAGTGACAGGGGTACAACTAATGAAAAACTGTTTTTT	CAWSDRGTTNEKLFF
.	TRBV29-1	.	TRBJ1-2	TGCAGCGTTAGGGTAGGGAACTATGGCTACACCTTC	CSVRVGNYGYTF
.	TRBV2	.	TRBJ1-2	TGTGCCAGCAGCGGTTACAATGGCTACACCTTC	CASSGYNGYTF
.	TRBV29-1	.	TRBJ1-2	TGCAGCGCGAGGAGTTTCTGGGGTGATGGCTACACCTTC	CSARSFWGDGYTF
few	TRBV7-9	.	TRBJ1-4	TGTGCCAGCAGCCCCGGGGGTGCAACTAATGAAAAACTGTTTTTT	CASSPGGATNEKLFF
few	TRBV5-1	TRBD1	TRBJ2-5	TGCGCCAGCAGCGGGACAGGGATCGAGGAGACCCAGTACTTC	CASSGTGIEETQYF
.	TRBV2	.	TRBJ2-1	TGTGCCAGCAGTGGTGGGCCCGTGAGGAATGAGCAGTTCTTC	CASSGGPVRNEQFF
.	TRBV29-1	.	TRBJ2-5	TGCAGCGCGGGACGGAGGAACCAAGAGACCCAGTACTTC	CSAGRRNQETQYF